The 22 T cell receptor beta chains below were found in one sample sequenced in a study of T cell repertoires in cytomegalovirus infection. TCRdb redid the calling of the reads with MiXCR, one entry per CDR3 protein. The profile shows approximately 500,000 distinct CDR3 sequences, 30% to 40% of them singletons. Antigens for these TCRs are unknown. Sequencing was performed on cultured PBMCs, taken from culture after CMV antigen stimulation. The source of these receptors is a human donor in good health (CMV status not recorded). Some clones in this sample may be carry-over from other donors' samples.

This rearrangement joins TRBV7-9 to TRBJ2-1; TRBD2 matches 9 bases. Germline V lookup: CDR1 SEHNR, CDR2 FQNEAQ (reference sequence). The CDR3 length is 15 residues. Trimming cost V 7 bases and J 4 bases; bases outside gene matches: 8. The CDR3 DNA reads TGTGCCAGCATCATAGCGGGAGCGGGGTACAATGAGCAGTTCTTC. It yields the protein CASIIAGAGYNEQFF.

The V call is TRBV7-2, the J call TRBJ2-3; D gene ambiguous. The CDR3 totals 16 residues. Between the trimmed V and J ends, which lost 10 bases and 2 bases, there was a span of 22 bases. CDR1 and CDR2 from the germline V gene are SGHTA and FQGNSA. CDR3 region: CATWTGSEGPTDTQYF. CDR3 nucleotide sequence: TGTGCCACATGGACGGGCAGCGAAGGACCCACAGATACGCAGTATTTT.

This chain uses TRBV18 with TRBJ2-2; D remains unclear. Deletions cut 1 base from V and 1 base from J, with 13 bases between. Looked up from germline, CDR1 is KGHSH and CDR2 is LQKENI. The CDR3 runs 17 residues. CDR3 nucleotide sequence: TGTGCCAGCTCACCACGATTAGACACGAAGAACACCGGGGAGCTGTTTTTT. Residues: CASSPRLDTKNTGELFF.

This clonotype was seen more than once but under ten times. The gene calls are TRBV15 and TRBJ1-2, with unresolved D. CDR3 length: 13 residues. In germline, CDR1 is LNHNV, CDR2 YYDKDF (reference sequence). V dropped 8 bases and J dropped 4 bases, with 14 bases sitting between them. CDR3 residues: CATRAAVGYGYTF. In DNA, the CDR3 is TGTGCCACCCGGGCAGCGGTTGGCTATGGCTACACCTTC.

This clonotype was detected ten times or more. The chain links TRBV7-2 to TRBJ1-1, with D tentatively TRBD1 (6 bases). The CDR3 sequence is 16 residues long. Germline values: CDR1 SGHTA, CDR2 FQGNSA. Trimming took 5 bases from V and 0 from J, leaving 16 bases between them. CDR3: CASSREGGPLNTEAFF. CDR3 sequence (DNA): TGTGCCAGCAGCCGGGAGGGGGGACCTTTGAACACTGAAGCTTTCTTT. Combining the CDR3 with reference TRBV7-2 and TRBJ1-1 gives the whole variable domain GAGVSQSPSNKVTEKGKDVELRCDPISGHTALYWYRQSLGQGLEFLIYFQGNSAPDKSGLPSDRFSAERTGGSVSTLTIQRTQQEDSAVYLCASSREGGPLNTEAFFGQGTRLTVV.

J is TRBJ1-2 and V is TRBV6-2 or TRBV6-3; D perhaps matches TRBD1 (6 bases). Deletions cut 2 bases from V and 6 bases from J, with 16 bases between. Germline-derived CDR1 and CDR2 are MNHEY and SVGEGT. The CDR3 length is 15 residues. The DNA for the CDR3 is TGTGCCAGCAGTTACGGGCTCGGGGGCGCGGATGGCTACACCTTC. Protein: CASSYGLGGADGYTF.

This clonotype has ten or more counts. This chain links TRBV7-2 with TRBJ2-2; tentative D call: TRBD1 (6 bases). Germline values: CDR1 SGHTA, CDR2 FQGNSA. The CDR3 loop spans 15 amino acids. V was clipped by 1 base and J by 4 bases, with 10 bases between them. Written as DNA, the CDR3 is TGTGCCAGCAGCTTAGTAGGACAGAGCACCGGGGAGCTGTTTTTT. It translates to CASSLVGQSTGELFF.

This clonotype was seen a few times. The chain carries TRBV12-3 or TRBV12-4 and TRBJ2-7; TRBD2 matches 10 bases. The ends lost 4 bases at V and 5 bases at J; junction bases unmatched: 8. The length of the CDR3 is 15 residues. CDR3 sequence reads: CASSWPAGGQNEQYF. CDR3 sequence (DNA): TGTGCCAGCAGTTGGCCAGCGGGAGGGCAGAACGAGCAGTACTTC.

The J gene is TRBJ2-1, the V gene TRBV27, with D perhaps TRBD1 or TRBD2 (5 bases each). Germline V gene lookup returns CDR1 MNHEY and CDR2 SMNVEV (reference sequence). V dropped 7 bases and J dropped 0 bases, with 28 bases sitting between them. CDR3 length: 20 residues. The chain's CDR3 is CASTPRASPGGASSYNEQFF. For the CDR3, the DNA is TGTGCCAGCACCCCCCGGGCTAGCCCCGGTGGGGCGAGCTCCTACAATGAGCAGTTCTTC.

The chain employs TRBV19 and TRBJ2-1; D tentatively fits TRBD1 or TRBD2 (6 bases each). The V gene's germline CDR1 is LNHDA and CDR2 SQIVND (reference sequence). The CDR3 has 18 residues. The V gene lost 0 bases and the J gene lost 7 bases, with 22 bases spanning the gap. The CDR3 sequence: CASSIDGGGGWLKNEQFF. The CDR3 nucleotides read TGTGCCAGTAGTATAGATGGAGGGGGAGGTTGGTTGAAAAATGAGCAGTTCTTC.

This clonotype was found a few times. Possible read error: a much larger clone is one base away. V is TRBV7-2 and J is TRBJ2-7; D call uncertain. Germline-derived CDR1 and CDR2 are SGHTA and FQGNSA. CDR3 length: 11 residues. CDR3 protein: CASSVAYEQYF. The DNA for the CDR3 is TGTGCCAGCAGCGTAGCCTACGAGCAGTACTTC.

The rearrangement uses TRBV11-1 and TRBJ2-3; TRBD2 matches 9 bases. CDR3 size: 16 residues. Trimming cost V 0 bases and J 4 bases; bases outside gene matches: 5. Per germline, CDR1 SGHAT and CDR2 FQDESV (reference sequence). CDR3 region: CASSLAAGGPADTQYF. The CDR3 nucleotides are TGTGCCAGCAGCTTAGCGGCGGGAGGGCCAGCAGATACGCAGTATTTT.

The chain links TRBV6-5 to TRBJ2-1; TRBD2 is a possible D gene (7 bases). Germline CDR1 and CDR2: MNHEY and SVGAGI. The V end lost 4 bases, the J end lost 9 bases, and 22 bases lay between the germline ends. This CDR3 is 16 amino acids long. Here the CDR3 DNA reads TGTGCCAGCAGTTCCGGAGGGAGGGGGGGGTCACCTGAGCAGTTCTTC. Protein product: CASSSGGRGGSPEQFF.

The V call is TRBV12-3 or TRBV12-4, the J call TRBJ2-3, with 8 bases matching TRBD2. The CDR3 is made up of 16 amino acids. V shed 6 bases, J shed 4 bases, and the junction held 12 bases outside the gene matches. The CDR3: CASRSRWREAADTQYF. CDR3 nucleotide sequence: TGTGCCAGCAGGTCCCGCTGGCGGGAGGCCGCAGATACGCAGTATTTT.

The V call is TRBV7-8, the J call TRBJ2-6; 7 bases are shared with TRBD2. In germline, CDR1 is SGHVS, CDR2 FQNEAQ. The length of the CDR3 is 18 residues. V lost 1 base and J lost 4; bases outside the gene matches: 10. The CDR3 protein is CASSLVGWGGSGANVLTF. As DNA, the CDR3 is TGTGCCAGCAGCTTAGTAGGTTGGGGGGGATCCGGGGCCAACGTCCTGACTTTC.

The genes are TRBV10-1 and TRBJ2-1; D may be TRBD2 (5 bases). The CDR3 covers 15 residues. Germline V lookup: CDR1 WNHNN, CDR2 SYGVQD (reference sequence). V lost 2 bases and J 3 bases, leaving 11 bases between the germline ends. This chain's CDR3 is CASSESGRSYNEQFF. Written as DNA, the CDR3 is TGCGCCAGCAGTGAGAGCGGACGGAGCTACAATGAGCAGTTCTTC.

A single count supports this clonotype. The CDR3 is CASMVRDRSGYTF. Written as DNA, the CDR3 is TGTGCCAGCATGGTCCGGGACAGAAGCGGCTACACCTTC. The rearrangement joins TRBV6-2 or TRBV6-3 to TRBJ1-2; 7 nucleotides match TRBD1. Germline lookup yields CDR1 MNHEY and CDR2 SVGEGT. Germline trimming cut 7 bases from V and 8 bases from J; bases unmatched to any gene: 10. This CDR3 contains 13 residues.

This clonotype came up a few times. The gene calls are TRBV7-2 and TRBJ2-4; the D call may be TRBD1 or TRBD2 (6 bases each). The CDR3 has 14 amino acids. Germline CDR1 is SGHTA and CDR2 is FQGNSA. The V and J ends lost 5 bases and 6 bases respectively, with 14 bases between them. The CDR3 reads CASSRRQEGNIQYF. The CDR3, as DNA: TGTGCCAGCAGCCGACGACAGGAGGGAAACATTCAGTACTTC.

The rearrangement uses TRBV7-4 and TRBJ1-2, with D unclear. Between the trimmed V and J ends, which lost 2 bases and 2 bases, there was a span of 12 bases. CDR3 length: 15 residues. CDR1 and CDR2 (germline): SGHVT, SQSDAQ. The CDR3 nucleotides are TGTGCCAGCAGCTTATCGGCAGGCACAAACTATGGCTACACCTTC. This encodes CASSLSAGTNYGYTF.

The V and J genes are TRBV5-1 and TRBJ2-1, with 11 bases lining up with TRBD1. This CDR3 is 14 amino acids long. Germline V gene sequence: CDR1 SGHRS, CDR2 YFSETQ. Trimming cost V 5 bases and J 6 bases; bases outside gene matches: 4. The CDR3 here is CASRTGTGGNEQFF. In DNA form, the CDR3 reads TGCGCCAGCAGGACCGGGACAGGGGGCAATGAGCAGTTCTTC.

This clonotype occurred a few times. In DNA form, the CDR3 reads TGTGCCAGTAGTGAAGCTAGGAGCACAGATACGCAGTATTTT. This gives the protein CASSEARSTDTQYF. V is TRBV19 and J is TRBJ2-3; D ambiguous. Germline-derived CDR1 and CDR2 are LNHDA and SQIVND (reference sequence). The V gene lost 5 bases and the J gene lost 0 bases, with 9 bases spanning the gap. CDR3 length: 14 amino acids.

This clonotype has only one observation. The V and J genes are TRBV6-5 and TRBJ1-4; D ambiguous. The CDR3 is made up of 15 amino acids. Trimming stripped 4 bases from V and 8 bases from J, with 17 bases between. Germline lookup yields CDR1 MNHEY and CDR2 SVGAGI. The CDR3 coding sequence is TGTGCCAGCAGTTCCTGGTGGTTGGGAAGGGAAAAACTGTTTTTT. It translates to CASSSWWLGREKLFF.